Described below is a single T cell receptor beta chain sequence and its context. Its specificity is not known. The data were obtained in a study of cytomegalovirus exposure and HLA in healthy donors. Trimming cost V 2 bases and J 4 bases; bases outside gene matches: 7. The germline CDR1 and CDR2 sequences are GTSNPN and SVGIG (reference sequence). The CDR3 spans 15 residues. Overall study results and limits: Other equally common chains were less clonally expanded than HLA-associated TCR beta chains, a later analysis showed. Later genetic work tied a missense DCLRE1C variant to beta-chain V and J trimming.

Amplification used 60 Vbeta primers and 13 Jbeta primers. Using immunoSEQ multiplex PCR, the repertoire was profiled, and TCRdb retains in-frame clones only, with some absent. Of roughly 100,000 clones listed, over 70% were seen once; the top ten hold about 4.1%. Sequenced material: PBMCs. The chain employs TRBV30 and TRBJ2-3, with 9 bases fitting TRBD1. The receptor's source is a man in his fifties or sixties in good health and CMV-seropositive. The CDR3 DNA reads TGTGCCTGGAGTTCGGGACAGGGAAACGCAGATACGCAGTATTTT. Amino acids: CAWSSGQGNADTQYF. Looking up the rest from reference TRBV30 and TRBJ2-3 gives the full variable domain: SQTIHQWPATLVQPVGSPLSLECTVEGTSNPNLYWYRQAAGRGLQLLFYSVGIGQISSEVPQNLSASRPQDRQFILSSKKLLLSDSGFYLCAWSSGQGNADTQYFGPGTRLTVL.